A selection of T cell receptor beta chains follows, all from one sample in a study of OX40 agonist ivuxolimab in advanced cancers. Only in-frame clones appear in the TCRdb table, and some are missing; sequencing was by immunoSEQ multiplex PCR. The sample comprises some 72,000 clones, almost 95% of which are singletons, and 2.8% rests with the top ten. The sequenced sample was CD4+ or CD8+ T cells sorted from blood, obtained in a trial of the OX40 agonist ivuxolimab. The receptors derive from an adult with an advanced solid tumor such as melanoma, head and neck, liver or kidney cancer. The CDR3 runs from the conserved cysteine through the conserved F or W. D genes are given only for firm matches. The size entry is marked missing in some rows and otherwise reads once, few, many or a size class.

cdr3_nt	cdr3_aa	j_call	d_call	clone_size	v_call
TGTGCCAGCAGCTTACGGGACAGGGGTAACGAGCAGTACTTC	CASSLRDRGNEQYF	TRBJ2-7	TRBD1	NA	TRBV7-8
TGTGCCAGCAGGAGGGGACAGGGGCGATCCCCTTACGAGCAGTACTTC	CASRRGQGRSPYEQYF	TRBJ2-7	TRBD1	NA	TRBV11-2
TGTGCCAGCAGTGAAGTACAGGGAGAGACCCAGTACTTC	CASSEVQGETQYF	TRBJ2-5	NA	NA	TRBV6-5
TGTGCCAGCAGCTCACGCCTCGGAACGGGAGGCCGAGAGACCCAGTACTTC	CASSSRLGTGGRETQYF	TRBJ2-5	TRBD2	NA	TRBV7-2
TGCGCCAGCAGCTTACTGGCGGGGGCACCTACCGGGGAGCTGTTTTTT	CASSLLAGAPTGELFF	TRBJ2-2	NA	NA	TRBV5-1
TGTGCCAGCAGCCCGGACAGGTCCTATGGCTACACCTTC	CASSPDRSYGYTF	TRBJ1-2	TRBD1	NA	TRBV11-3
TGTGCCAGCAGCTTAGTTTCGGTGGCCATGACGCAGTATTTT	CASSLVSVAMTQYF	TRBJ2-3	NA	few	TRBV7-9
TGTGCCATCAGGGATCTTAAAGGACAGGTGAACACTGAAGCTTTCTTT	CAIRDLKGQVNTEAFF	TRBJ1-1	TRBD1	once	TRBV10-3
TGTGCCAGCAGCTTAAACAGTGCCGGGGGCTACACCTTC	CASSLNSAGGYTF	TRBJ1-2	NA	medium-sized	TRBV7-2
TGTGCCAGCAGCGTGGGACAGCCGCCGCGGTACGAGCAGTACTTC	CASSVGQPPRYEQYF	TRBJ2-7	TRBD1	NA	TRBV6-1
TGCAGTGCTCACAACTACGAGCAGTACTTC	CSAHNYEQYF	TRBJ2-7	NA	NA	TRBV20-1
TGTGCCAGCAGTGGAACCTCCTATGGCGGCTACACCTTC	CASSGTSYGGYTF	TRBJ1-2	NA	NA	TRBV6-1
TGTGCCATCACCCGGGGGCCGGGGGAGACCCAGTACTTC	CAITRGPGETQYF	TRBJ2-5	NA	NA	TRBV10-3
TGCAGCGTCCGAGGGGGGCTGGGGGGAAATGAAAAACTGTTTTTT	CSVRGGLGGNEKLFF	TRBJ1-4	NA	NA	TRBV29-1
TGTGCCAGCAGTAAGGCAGTCCGGATTAATCAGCCCCAGCATTTT	CASSKAVRINQPQHF	TRBJ1-5	NA	NA	TRBV2